This entry concerns a single T cell receptor (beta chain). The sample belongs to a study of T cell changes during pregnancy in multiple sclerosis. The data were produced by immunoSEQ multiplex PCR, yet TCRdb's version contains in-frame clones alone and is incomplete. The repertoire has some 64,000 clones, 75% to 95% of them found once; the top ten carry 2% to 2.5%. The sequence came from a female donor with multiple sclerosis, enrolled in a pregnancy study. Sequenced here: peripheral blood, sampled in the first trimester of pregnancy.

The CDR3 spells CAWRRDYFAEQYF. CDR3 DNA: TGTGCCTGGAGAAGGGACTACTTCGCCGAGCAGTACTTC. The chain combines TRBV30 with TRBJ2-7; TRBD2 agrees at 7 bases. V shed 3 bases and J 6 bases; nucleotides not matched to a gene: 8. This CDR3 contains 13 residues. CDR1 and CDR2 (germline): GTSNPN, SVGIG (reference sequence).